Below, 17 T cell receptor beta chains from the same sample are listed, as sequenced in a study of blood T cell repertoires in COVID-19. Data came from immunoSEQ multiplex PCR; TCRdb stores just in-frame clones and leaves some out. The table has over 250,000 clones, around nine tenths seen once. Input material: PBMCs or T cells enriched from blood (not recorded which). These receptors came from a woman in her fifties or sixties who had recovered from COVID-19.

This clone occurred a few times. V usage is TRBV4-1 and J usage is TRBJ1-1; D call uncertain. Trimming took 1 base from V and 4 from J, leaving 13 bases between them. The CDR3 is 15 residues long. The germline CDR1 and CDR2 sequences are MGHRA and YSYEKL. In DNA form, the CDR3 reads TGCGCCAGCAGCCAAGCGATTATACGCGGCACTGAAGCTTTCTTT. Protein product: CASSQAIIRGTEAFF.

This sequence joins TRBV27 and TRBJ2-7; 7 bases agree with TRBD1. V lost 5 bases, J lost 7 bases, and 8 bases stayed unmatched. The germline gives CDR1 MNHEY, CDR2 SMNVEV (reference sequence). The CDR3 covers 13 residues. CDR3 nucleotides: TGTGCCAGCAGTACGGCAGGGACAGATGAGCAGTACTTC. Translating gives CASSTAGTDEQYF.

The chain joins TRBV27 to TRBJ2-4, with a weak D call TRBD2 (5 bases). CDR3 length equals 15 residues. Germline loops: CDR1 MNHEY, CDR2 SMNVEV (reference sequence). Trimming removed 2 bases from V and 0 bases from J, with 8 bases in between. CDR3 DNA: TGTGCCAGCAGTTTAGGGAGCCTAGCCAAAAACATTCAGTACTTC. Translated: CASSLGSLAKNIQYF.

The chain recombines TRBV19 with TRBJ2-3, with TRBD1 identical over 7 bases. V lost 6 bases to trimming and J lost 2 bases; unmatched junction nucleotides: 2. This CDR3 region has 13 residues. The germline CDR1 and CDR2 sequences are LNHDA and SQIVND (reference sequence). The chain's CDR3 is CASRKGATDTQYF. The CDR3 DNA is TGTGCCAGTAGGAAGGGGGCCACAGATACGCAGTATTTT.

The chain has TRBV19 and TRBJ1-5, with a tentative D call TRBD1 (5 bases). Germline CDR1 and CDR2: LNHDA and SQIVND (reference sequence). V lost 2 bases and J lost 7, with 12 bases in between. The CDR3 contains 14 residues. CDR3 sequence (DNA): TGTGCCAGTAGTATATTAGGGGTGGGGCAGCCCCAGCATTTT. Its protein product is CASSILGVGQPQHF.

The rearrangement joins TRBV5-1 to TRBJ2-7; maybe TRBD1 (5 bases). The germline CDR1 and CDR2 sequences are SGHRS and YFSETQ. Trimming shortened V by 1 base and J by 7 bases, and 9 bases separated the two germline ends. The CDR3 length is 12 residues. The CDR3 sequence is CASSLFQGEQYF. CDR3 in DNA: TGCGCCAGCAGCTTGTTCCAGGGAGAGCAGTACTTC.

The chain is built from TRBV28 and TRBJ1-6; 10 bases are a match to TRBD1. The V gene end was trimmed by 7 bases and the J gene end by 9 bases; junction bases not matched to a gene: 9. CDR3 length: 15 residues. Germline CDR1 MDHEN, CDR2 SYDVKM. For the CDR3, the DNA is TGTGCCAGCAACCAGAGGGACAGGGGTTTTTCACCCCTCCACTTT. Its translation is CASNQRDRGFSPLHF.

CDR3 nucleotide sequence: TGTGCCAGCAGCTTAGTACAGCTCACCTATGGCTACACCTTC. Amino acid sequence: CASSLVQLTYGYTF. The chain is built from TRBV7-9 and TRBJ1-2; the D is unclear. This CDR3 has 14 residues. Trimming left V 1 base short and J 4 bases short, with 10 bases between. Looked up from germline, CDR1 is SEHNR and CDR2 is FQNEAQ (reference sequence). The variable domain in full, with the rest retrieved from reference TRBV7-9 and TRBJ1-2, is DTGVSQNPRHKITKRGQNVTFRCDPISEHNRLYWYRQTLGQGPEFLTYFQNEAQLEKSRLLSDRFSAERPKGSFSTLEIQRTEQGDSAMYLCASSLVQLTYGYTFGSGTRLTVV.

The V call is TRBV27, the J call TRBJ2-7, with 9 nucleotides matching TRBD1. Per the germline V gene, CDR1 is MNHEY and CDR2 is SMNVEV (reference sequence). This CDR3 is built from 16 residues. V shed 10 bases and J 3 bases; nucleotides not matched to a gene: 16. The CDR3 reads CATLSNRDRDLYEQYF. The CDR3 DNA is TGTGCCACCCTATCAAACCGGGACAGGGACCTCTACGAGCAGTACTTC.

This chain joins TRBV28 and TRBJ2-7; 8 nucleotides agree with TRBD1. The CDR3 runs 16 residues. The J segment lost 2 bases and the V segment lost 5 bases, leaving 11 bases of the junction unmatched. Germline values: CDR1 MDHEN, CDR2 SYDVKM. The CDR3 sequence is CASSTTAGGATYEQYF. The DNA for the CDR3 is TGTGCCAGCAGTACCACCGCAGGGGGCGCAACCTACGAGCAGTACTTC.

This rearrangement joins TRBV27 to TRBJ2-7; 9 bases match TRBD1. The junction had 5 bases not matched to a gene; V was cut back by 5 bases and J by 0 bases. Germline assignment: CDR1 MNHEY and CDR2 SMNVEV (reference sequence). The CDR3 has 15 residues. The CDR3 DNA reads TGTGCCAGCAGTCCCGGGACAGGGAGCTCCTACGAGCAGTACTTC. Its protein product is CASSPGTGSSYEQYF.

The chain is built from TRBV12-3 or TRBV12-4 and TRBJ1-4; D unclear. V shed 0 bases and J shed 8 bases, with 7 bases lying between them. The CDR3 length is 13 residues. CDR3 in amino acids: CASSLAPGEKLFF. The CDR3 DNA follows: TGTGCCAGCAGTTTAGCCCCAGGCGAAAAACTGTTTTTT.

As for this clone: Other nucleotide sequences from this sample produce the same CDR3. The rearrangement links TRBV12-3 or TRBV12-4 to TRBJ2-2; no clear D gene. This CDR3 contains 12 residues. Trimming cost V 3 bases and J 5 bases, with 4 bases left between them. The CDR3 here is CASSFETGELFF. CDR3 in DNA: TGTGCCAGCAGTTTCGAGACCGGGGAGCTGTTTTTT.

This clone has only one observation. V is TRBV10-3 and J is TRBJ1-2; TRBD1 might be the D (5 bases). Germline V gene lookup returns CDR1 ENHRY and CDR2 SYGVKD. Trimming pared 4 bases from V and 3 bases from J, leaving 18 bases between. The CDR3 is 16 residues long. The CDR3 here is CAISAGLGAYYYGYTF. Written as DNA, the CDR3 is TGTGCCATCAGTGCGGGTCTAGGGGCTTACTACTATGGCTACACCTTC.

This clone has just one count. The chain employs TRBV28 and TRBJ1-4; no clear D gene. The germline CDR1 and CDR2 sequences are MDHEN and SYDVKM. CDR3 size: 12 residues. Trimming shortened V by 5 bases and J by 10 bases, and 11 bases separated the two germline ends. For the CDR3, the DNA is TGTGCCAGCAGTGGAGATTCCGGAAAACTGTTTTTT. Translating gives CASSGDSGKLFF.

V and J are TRBV7-3 and TRBJ2-5; no clear D. Germline CDR1 is SGHTA and CDR2 is FQGTGA. The CDR3 is made up of 14 amino acids. Between the trimmed V and J ends, which lost 1 base and 2 bases, there was a span of 8 bases. The CDR3, as DNA: TGTGCCAGCAGCTTAAGCCCGGGTCAAGAGACCCAGTACTTC. Amino acid sequence: CASSLSPGQETQYF.

This clone was detected once. This chain connects TRBV6-5 to TRBJ1-5; D is possibly TRBD1 (6 bases). The CDR3 covers 15 residues. Germline V lookup: CDR1 MNHEY, CDR2 SVGAGI. The germline V and J ends were trimmed by 5 bases and 2 bases, with 13 bases remaining between them. The CDR3 reads CASSLSTGGNQPQHF. The CDR3, as DNA: TGTGCCAGCAGTCTTTCGACAGGCGGCAATCAGCCCCAGCATTTT.